The 14 T cell receptor beta chains in this list originate from one sample, sequenced in a study of blood T cells in healthy people across ages. It was with a sample-barcoded 5' primer and a J-beta primer mix that a second PCR of roughly 6 to 11 cycles was run. One entry per CDR3 protein, called by TCRdb with MiXCR from the 5' RACE reads. The table shows 850,000 to 950,000 distinct CDR3 sequences, with more than 25% occurring only once. Sample: blood. The receptors stem from a woman older than 75 in good health.

In this sample, this clonotype turned up a few times. This chain connects TRBV18 to TRBJ2-7; D remains unclear. The CDR3 extends over 13 amino acids. Trimming left V 2 bases short and J 3 bases short, with 8 bases between. CDR1 is KGHSH, CDR2 LQKENI, per germline. CDR3 sequence (DNA): TGTGCCAGCTCACCATCCGAACTCTACGAGCAGTACTTC. Translation: CASSPSELYEQYF.

The sample holds many counts of this clonotype. The genes are TRBV5-1 and TRBJ1-2, with 8 bases lining up with TRBD1. CDR1 is SGHRS, CDR2 YFSETQ, per germline. The length of the CDR3 is 17 residues. V trimming: 4 bases; J trimming: 4 bases; junction bases outside the gene matches: 15. CDR3 residues: CASSQGTGGTPGYGYTF. The CDR3 region has the DNA TGCGCCAGCAGCCAGGGGACAGGAGGAACCCCTGGCTATGGCTACACCTTC.

The chain joins TRBV4-3 to TRBJ1-1; D is perhaps TRBD1 (5 bases). The CDR3 is 16 residues long. Germline values: CDR1 LGHNA, CDR2 YSLEER. The V gene lost 4 bases and the J gene lost 0 bases, with 15 bases spanning the gap. The DNA for the CDR3 is TGCGCCAGCAGCCCAGGGCCCCAAGCTCTGAACACTGAAGCTTTCTTT. This sequence encodes CASSPGPQALNTEAFF.

This clonotype was detected a few times. The rearrangement joins TRBV11-2 to TRBJ2-2; tentatively, D is TRBD2 (5 bases). In germline, CDR1 is SGHAT, CDR2 FQNNGV. V lost 0 bases and J 5 bases, leaving 13 bases between the germline ends. This CDR3 has 16 residues. DNA for the CDR3: TGTGCCAGCAGCTTAGAGAACGGGGTACGGACCGGGGAGCTGTTTTTT. It yields the protein CASSLENGVRTGELFF.

In its sample, this clonotype was seen a few times. The rearrangement joins TRBV2 to TRBJ1-2; no definite D call. Germline V lookup: CDR1 SNHLY, CDR2 FYNNEI. The CDR3 totals 13 residues. V gave up 2 bases and J gave up 4 bases, with 8 bases separating them. CDR3 in DNA: TGTGCCAGCAGTGAATTTGGGGTCTATGGCTACACCTTC. This gives the protein CASSEFGVYGYTF.

This clonotype was picked up a small number of times. CDR3 residues: CASSLTVPTEAFF. CDR3 nucleotides: TGTGCCAGCAGCTTGACGGTTCCCACTGAAGCTTTCTTT. J is TRBJ1-1 and V is TRBV5-6; D is unclear. V was pared by 1 base and J by 4 bases, with 8 bases between. Germline V CDR1 and CDR2: SGHDT, YYEEEE. The CDR3 totals 13 residues.

This clonotype has a handful of counts. The rearrangement joins TRBV20-1 to TRBJ1-5, with D possibly matching TRBD1 (5 bases). The germline V and J ends were trimmed by 5 bases and 0 bases, with 14 bases remaining between them. Germline CDR1 and CDR2: DFQATT and SNEGSKA (reference sequence). The CDR3 loop spans 15 amino acids. In DNA form, the CDR3 reads TGCAGTGCTTCCCGTGCGGGGGGTAGCAATCAGCCCCAGCATTTT. Protein: CSASRAGGSNQPQHF.

In the case of this clonotype: This could be a read error, since a much larger clone is one nucleotide away. The chain couples TRBV4-3 to TRBJ2-6; D perhaps matches TRBD2 (6 bases). The CDR3 runs 15 residues. Germline values: CDR1 LGHNA, CDR2 YSLEER. Trimming pared 1 base from V and 8 bases from J, leaving 12 bases between. CDR3 coding DNA: TGCGCCAGCAGCCAAGGAGTCGGGGGATCCAACGTCCTGACTTTC. This encodes CASSQGVGGSNVLTF.

This clonotype was counted many times. This chain connects TRBV7-9 to TRBJ2-3; 9 nucleotides agree with TRBD1. CDR3 size: 18 residues. The J segment lost 2 bases and the V segment lost 5 bases, leaving 14 bases of the junction unmatched. CDR1 and CDR2 (germline): SEHNR, FQNEAQ (reference sequence). As DNA, the CDR3 is TGTGCCAGCAGCCGTCGGACAGGGGCCGTCGAATACACAGATACGCAGTATTTT. Translated: CASSRRTGAVEYTDTQYF. Filled out from reference TRBV7-9 and TRBJ2-3, the complete variable domain reads DTGVSQNPRHKITKRGQNVTFRCDPISEHNRLYWYRQTLGQGPEFLTYFQNEAQLEKSRLLSDRFSAERPKGSFSTLEIQRTEQGDSAMYLCASSRRTGAVEYTDTQYFGPGTRLTVL.

The rearrangement joins TRBV20-1 to TRBJ2-7, with D tentatively TRBD2 (6 bases). CDR1 and CDR2 from the germline V gene are DFQATT and SNEGSKA (reference sequence). Between the trimmed V and J ends, which lost 2 bases and 3 bases, there was a span of 17 bases. The CDR3 covers 15 residues. The CDR3 protein is CSARPVTGLVYEQYF. The CDR3, as DNA: TGCAGTGCTAGACCTGTTACGGGACTCGTCTACGAGCAGTACTTC.

This clonotype was counted many times. The chain is built from TRBV6-6 and TRBJ2-1, with TRBD2 matching 11 bases. CDR1 and CDR2 (germline): MNHNY, SVGAGI (reference sequence). V lost 0 bases, J lost 4 bases, and 5 bases stayed unmatched. The CDR3 runs to 17 residues. The CDR3 DNA follows: TGTGCCAGCAGTTACTCTGGACTAGCGGGTGTTTACAATGAGCAGTTCTTC. Amino acid sequence: CASSYSGLAGVYNEQFF.

This clonotype was observed at least ten times. The CDR3, as DNA: TGCAGTTCAAACAGGGCTACTGAAGCTTTCTTT. Translating it yields CSSNRATEAFF. The chain joins TRBV20-1 to TRBJ1-1; TRBD1 is a possible D gene (6 bases). With 8 bases removed from V and 5 bases from J, the gap between germline ends came to 12 bases. Germline CDR1 and CDR2: DFQATT and SNEGSKA (reference sequence). This CDR3 is 11 amino acids long.

This clonotype was recorded a few times. This rearrangement joins TRBV27 to TRBJ2-4, with a weak D call TRBD1 (6 bases). CDR3 length equals 16 residues. In germline, CDR1 is MNHEY, CDR2 SMNVEV (reference sequence). V dropped 11 bases and J dropped 0 bases, with 20 bases sitting between them. CDR3 sequence: CAGKPRGNLAKNIQYF. DNA for the CDR3: TGTGCCGGCAAGCCCAGGGGAAATCTAGCCAAAAACATTCAGTACTTC.

CDR3 in DNA: TGTGCCATCAGTGAGGGGAATAATGGCAATCAGCCCCAGCATTTT. Amino acids: CAISEGNNGNQPQHF. The genes are TRBV10-3 and TRBJ1-5, with D uncertain. Trimming removed 2 bases from V and 2 bases from J, with 10 bases in between. The CDR3 totals 15 residues. Per the germline V gene, CDR1 is ENHRY and CDR2 is SYGVKD.